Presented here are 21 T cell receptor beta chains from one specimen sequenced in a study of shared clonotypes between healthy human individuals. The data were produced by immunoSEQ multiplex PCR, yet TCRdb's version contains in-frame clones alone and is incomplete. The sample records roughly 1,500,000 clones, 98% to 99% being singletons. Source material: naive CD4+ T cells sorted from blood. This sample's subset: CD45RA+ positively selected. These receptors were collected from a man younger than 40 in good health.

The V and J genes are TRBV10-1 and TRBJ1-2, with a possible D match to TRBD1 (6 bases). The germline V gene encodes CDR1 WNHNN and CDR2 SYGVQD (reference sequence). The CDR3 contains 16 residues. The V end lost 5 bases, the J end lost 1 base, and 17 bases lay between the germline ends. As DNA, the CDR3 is TGCGCCAGCAGTCACGGCCGGGGACAAGATAACTATGGCTACACCTTC. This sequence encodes CASSHGRGQDNYGYTF.

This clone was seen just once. Here the CDR3 DNA reads TGTGCCAGCAGCGTACAGAGCGGGAGGGCCGCCGGGGAGCTGTTTTTT. Protein sequence: CASSVQSGRAAGELFF. The chain joins TRBV9 to TRBJ2-2; 10 bases fit TRBD2. Germline trimming cut 1 base from V and 6 bases from J; bases unmatched to any gene: 6. Germline V gene data show CDR1 as SGDLS and CDR2 as YYNGEE. This CDR3 is built from 16 residues.

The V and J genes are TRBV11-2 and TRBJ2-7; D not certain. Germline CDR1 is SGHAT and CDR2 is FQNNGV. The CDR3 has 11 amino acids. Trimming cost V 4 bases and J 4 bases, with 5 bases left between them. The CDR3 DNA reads TGTGCCAGCAGCTCCTATTACGAGCAGTACTTC. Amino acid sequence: CASSSYYEQYF.

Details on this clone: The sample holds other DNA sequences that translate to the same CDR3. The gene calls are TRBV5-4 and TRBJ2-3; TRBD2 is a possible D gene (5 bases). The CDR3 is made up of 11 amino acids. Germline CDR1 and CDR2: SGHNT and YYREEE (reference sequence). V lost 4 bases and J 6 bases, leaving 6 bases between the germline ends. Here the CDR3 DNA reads TGTGCCAGCAGCCCGGGGGATACGCAGTATTTT. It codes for CASSPGDTQYF.

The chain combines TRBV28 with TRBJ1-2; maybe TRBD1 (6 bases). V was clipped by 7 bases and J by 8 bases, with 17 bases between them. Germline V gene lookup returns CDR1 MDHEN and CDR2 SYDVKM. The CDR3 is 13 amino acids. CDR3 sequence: CASTDSSGVGYTF. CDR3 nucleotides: TGTGCCAGCACCGATTCTTCAGGGGTGGGCTACACCTTC.

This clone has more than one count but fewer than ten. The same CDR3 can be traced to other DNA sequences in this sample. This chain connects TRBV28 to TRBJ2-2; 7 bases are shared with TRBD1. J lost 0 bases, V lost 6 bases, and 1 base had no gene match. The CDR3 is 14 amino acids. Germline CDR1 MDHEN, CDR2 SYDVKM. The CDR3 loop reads CASRGTANTGELFF. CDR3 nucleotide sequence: TGTGCCAGCAGAGGGACAGCGAACACCGGGGAGCTGTTTTTT.

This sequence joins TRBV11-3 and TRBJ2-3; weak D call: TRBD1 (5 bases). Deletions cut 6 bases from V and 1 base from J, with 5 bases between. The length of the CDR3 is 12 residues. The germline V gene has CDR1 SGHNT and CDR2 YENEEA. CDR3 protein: CASRQGTDTQYF. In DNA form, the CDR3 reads TGTGCCAGCAGACAGGGCACAGATACGCAGTATTTT.

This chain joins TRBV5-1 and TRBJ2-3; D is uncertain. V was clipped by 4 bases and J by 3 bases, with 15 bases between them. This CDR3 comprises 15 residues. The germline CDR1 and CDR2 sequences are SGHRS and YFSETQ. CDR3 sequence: CASSIQIALTDTQYF. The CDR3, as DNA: TGCGCCAGCAGCATCCAAATCGCCCTTACAGATACGCAGTATTTT.

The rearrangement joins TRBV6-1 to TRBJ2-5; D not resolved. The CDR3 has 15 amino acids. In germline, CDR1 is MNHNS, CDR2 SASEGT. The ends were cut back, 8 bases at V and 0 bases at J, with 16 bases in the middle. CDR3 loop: CASRPGPSYQETQYF. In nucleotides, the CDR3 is TGTGCCAGCCGCCCCGGACCATCGTACCAAGAGACCCAGTACTTC.

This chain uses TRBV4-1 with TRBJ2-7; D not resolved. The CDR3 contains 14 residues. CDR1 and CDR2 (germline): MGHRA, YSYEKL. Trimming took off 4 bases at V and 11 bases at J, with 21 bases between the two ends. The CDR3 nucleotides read TGCGCCAGCAGCCTTACCGTAGAAAGGGTGGAGAAGTACTTC. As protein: CASSLTVERVEKYF.

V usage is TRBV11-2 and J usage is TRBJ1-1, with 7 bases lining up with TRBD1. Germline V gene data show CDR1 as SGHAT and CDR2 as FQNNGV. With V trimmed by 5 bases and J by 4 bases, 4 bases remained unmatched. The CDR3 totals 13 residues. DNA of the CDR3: TGTGCCAGCAGCCGACAGGGCGGCACTGAAGCTTTCTTT. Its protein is CASSRQGGTEAFF.

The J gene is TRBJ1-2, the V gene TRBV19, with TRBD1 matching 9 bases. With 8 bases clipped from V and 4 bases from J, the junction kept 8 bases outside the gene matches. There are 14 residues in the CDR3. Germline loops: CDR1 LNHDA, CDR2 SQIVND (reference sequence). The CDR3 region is CASGRDRAGYGYTF. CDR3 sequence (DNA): TGTGCCAGTGGCCGGGACAGGGCCGGCTATGGCTACACCTTC.

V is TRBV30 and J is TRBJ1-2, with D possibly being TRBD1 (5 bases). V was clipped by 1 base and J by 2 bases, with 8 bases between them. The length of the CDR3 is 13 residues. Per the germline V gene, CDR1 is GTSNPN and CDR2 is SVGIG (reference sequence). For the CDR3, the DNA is TGTGCCTGGAGTGCGACAGTGAACTATGGCTACACCTTC. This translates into CAWSATVNYGYTF. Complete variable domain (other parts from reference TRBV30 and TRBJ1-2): SQTIHQWPATLVQPVGSPLSLECTVEGTSNPNLYWYRQAAGRGLQLLFYSVGIGQISSEVPQNLSASRPQDRQFILSSKKLLLSDSGFYLCAWSATVNYGYTFGSGTRLTVV.

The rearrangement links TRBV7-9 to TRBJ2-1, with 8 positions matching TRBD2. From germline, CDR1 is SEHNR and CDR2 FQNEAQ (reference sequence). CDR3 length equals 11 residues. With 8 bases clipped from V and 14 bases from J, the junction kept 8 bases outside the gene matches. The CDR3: CASRSLGLEFF. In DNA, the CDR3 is TGTGCCAGCCGTTCTTTGGGACTAGAGTTCTTC.

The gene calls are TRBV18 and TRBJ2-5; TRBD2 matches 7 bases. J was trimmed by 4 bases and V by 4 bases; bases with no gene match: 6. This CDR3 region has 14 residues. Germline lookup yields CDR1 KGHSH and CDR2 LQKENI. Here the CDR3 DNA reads TGTGCCAGCTCACGGACTAGGCAGGGAGAGACCCAGTACTTC. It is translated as CASSRTRQGETQYF.

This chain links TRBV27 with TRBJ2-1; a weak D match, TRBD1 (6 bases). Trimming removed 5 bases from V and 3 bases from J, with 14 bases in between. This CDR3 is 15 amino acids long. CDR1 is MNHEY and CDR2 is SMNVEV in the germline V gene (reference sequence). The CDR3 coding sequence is TGTGCCAGCAGTCCGCGACAGGCGATCTACAATGAGCAGTTCTTC. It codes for CASSPRQAIYNEQFF.

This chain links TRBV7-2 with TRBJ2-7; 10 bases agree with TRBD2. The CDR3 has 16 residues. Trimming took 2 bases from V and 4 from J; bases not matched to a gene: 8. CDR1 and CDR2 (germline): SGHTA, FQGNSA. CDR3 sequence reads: CASSLPLAGVDYEQYF. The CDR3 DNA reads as TGTGCCAGCAGCTTACCCCTAGCGGGAGTAGATTACGAGCAGTACTTC. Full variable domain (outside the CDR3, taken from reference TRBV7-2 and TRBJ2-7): GAGVSQSPSNKVTEKGKDVELRCDPISGHTALYWYRQSLGQGLEFLIYFQGNSAPDKSGLPSDRFSAERTGGSVSTLTIQRTQQEDSAVYLCASSLPLAGVDYEQYFGPGTRLTVT.

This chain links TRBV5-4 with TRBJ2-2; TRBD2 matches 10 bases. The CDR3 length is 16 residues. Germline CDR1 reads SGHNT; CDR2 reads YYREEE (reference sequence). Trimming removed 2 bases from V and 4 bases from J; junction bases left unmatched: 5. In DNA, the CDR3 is TGTGCCAGCAGCTTATTACTAGCGGGACTCACCGGGGAGCTGTTTTTT. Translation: CASSLLLAGLTGELFF.

The CDR3 spells CASSAGTGGRVTEAFF. CDR3 nucleotides: TGCGCCAGCAGCGCCGGGACAGGGGGCCGGGTCACTGAAGCTTTCTTT. The chain uses TRBV5-1 and TRBJ1-1, with 12 bases that match TRBD1. CDR3 length: 16 amino acids. V lost 4 bases to trimming and J lost 4 bases; unmatched junction nucleotides: 8. Germline V gives CDR1 SGHRS, CDR2 YFSETQ. The variable domain in full, with the rest retrieved from reference TRBV5-1 and TRBJ1-1, is KAGVTQTPRYLIKTRGQQVTLSCSPISGHRSVSWYQQTPGQGLQFLFEYFSETQRNKGNFPGRFSGRQFSNSRSEMNVSTLELGDSALYLCASSAGTGGRVTEAFFGQGTRLTVV.

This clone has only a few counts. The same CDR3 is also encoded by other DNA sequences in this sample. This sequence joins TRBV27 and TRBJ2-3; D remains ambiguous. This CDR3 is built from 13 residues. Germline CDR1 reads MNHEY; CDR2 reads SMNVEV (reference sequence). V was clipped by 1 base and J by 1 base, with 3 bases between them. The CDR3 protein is CASSLLGTDTQYF. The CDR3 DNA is TGTGCCAGCAGTTTATTGGGCACAGATACGCAGTATTTT.

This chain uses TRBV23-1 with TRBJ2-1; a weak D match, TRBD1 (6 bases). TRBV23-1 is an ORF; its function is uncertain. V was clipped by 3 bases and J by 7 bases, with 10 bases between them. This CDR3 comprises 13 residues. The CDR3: CASSHSRGNEQFF. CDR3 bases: TGCGCCAGCAGTCACAGCAGGGGTAATGAGCAGTTCTTC.